The 21 T cell receptor beta chains below come from one sample, sequenced in a study of blood T cell repertoires in COVID-19. Clones were read by immunoSEQ multiplex PCR, and TCRdb kept only the in-frame ones, dropping some. The data hold a few hundred thousand clones, with about nine tenths observed a single time. The sequencing input was peripheral blood. These receptor sequences come from a person aged 18-29 years with COVID-19, enrolled during active disease.

This clone was found once. The chain combines TRBV11-3 with TRBJ2-2; perhaps TRBD2 as D (6 bases). V was cut by 5 bases and J by 4 bases, with 17 bases left in between. Germline V gives CDR1 SGHNT, CDR2 YENEEA. The length of the CDR3 is 16 residues. The CDR3 protein is CASSLQSGPLTGELFF. The CDR3 DNA sequence: TGTGCCAGCAGCCTCCAAAGCGGGCCCCTCACCGGGGAGCTGTTTTTT. Full variable domain (missing parts from reference TRBV11-3 and TRBJ2-2): EAGVVQSPRYKIIEKKQPVAFWCNPISGHNTLYWYLQNLGQGPELLIRYENEEAVDDSQLPKDRFSAERLKGVDSTLKIQPAELGDSAVYLCASSLQSGPLTGELFFGEGSRLTVL.

This chain connects TRBV6-6 to TRBJ1-6; tentative D call: TRBD1 (6 bases). The germline CDR1 and CDR2 sequences are MNHNY and SVGAGI (reference sequence). Trimming cost V 5 bases and J 2 bases, with 19 bases left between them. The CDR3 extends over 18 amino acids. The CDR3 DNA reads TGTGCCAGCAGTCCGCCCACAGGGATATTCACCTATAATTCACCCCTCCACTTT. It specifies CASSPPTGIFTYNSPLHF.

The rearrangement uses TRBV5-1 and TRBJ2-5; 10 nucleotides agree with TRBD1. The J segment lost 5 bases and the V segment lost 4 bases, leaving 8 bases of the junction unmatched. The CDR3 sequence is 15 residues long. Germline values: CDR1 SGHRS, CDR2 YFSETQ. In DNA, the CDR3 is TGCGCCAGCAGCCCTCAAGGGACAGGGGAGGAGACCCAGTACTTC. Translation: CASSPQGTGEETQYF.

This sequence joins TRBV27 and TRBJ2-7; the match to TRBD2 covers 14 bases. Germline loops: CDR1 MNHEY, CDR2 SMNVEV (reference sequence). The CDR3 has 16 residues. Trimming at V came to 5 bases and at J to 7 bases, leaving 10 bases not matched to a gene. CDR3 loop: CASSGVGTSGRYEQYF. DNA of the CDR3: TGTGCCAGCAGTGGAGTTGGGACTAGCGGGAGATATGAGCAGTACTTC.

The chain uses TRBV18 and TRBJ1-1; D might be TRBD1 (5 bases). The length of the CDR3 is 14 residues. The V end lost 8 bases, the J end lost 4 bases, and 17 bases lay between the germline ends. Looked up from germline, CDR1 is KGHSH and CDR2 is LQKENI. The CDR3 sequence is CASLQGGEGTEAFF. CDR3 nucleotide sequence: TGTGCCAGCCTTCAGGGAGGGGAAGGCACTGAAGCTTTCTTT.

The count of this clone is one. The rearrangement uses TRBV18 and TRBJ2-7; TRBD1 aligns across 7 bases. The CDR3 loop spans 17 amino acids. CDR1 and CDR2 (germline): KGHSH, LQKENI. Trimming cost V 5 bases and J 4 bases; bases outside gene matches: 17. The CDR3 loop is CASSGSFEGTEPYEQYF. Written as DNA, the CDR3 is TGTGCCAGCTCAGGGTCGTTTGAGGGGACAGAGCCTTACGAGCAGTACTTC.

The chain links TRBV6-5 to TRBJ2-1; 12 bases match TRBD2. Germline assignment: CDR1 MNHEY and CDR2 SVGAGI. V shed 7 bases, J shed 12 bases, and the junction held 7 bases outside the gene matches. This CDR3 has 13 residues. CDR3: CASKLAGGEGQFF. DNA for the CDR3: TGTGCCAGCAAACTAGCGGGGGGAGAGGGGCAGTTCTTC.

The chain has TRBV24-1 and TRBJ2-5, with 13 nucleotides matching TRBD2. CDR1 and CDR2 (germline): KGHDR, SFDVKD. The CDR3 is 15 residues long. V was clipped by 5 bases and J by 5 bases; unmatched bases: 4. The CDR3 DNA sequence: TGTGCCACCAGTGTCGGGACTAGCGGGATCGAGACCCAGTACTTC. Translation gives CATSVGTSGIETQYF.

The chain uses TRBV6-6 and TRBJ1-6, with 7 bases lining up with TRBD1. This CDR3 spans 15 amino acids. Germline-derived CDR1 and CDR2 are MNHNY and SVGAGI (reference sequence). After removal of 6 bases from V and 5 bases from J, the junction contained 7 bases not matched to a gene. The CDR3 here is CASSPGQANNSPLHF. CDR3 in DNA: TGTGCCAGCAGCCCCGGACAGGCAAATAATTCACCCCTCCACTTT.

This clone was seen a single time. The V gene is TRBV5-1, the J gene TRBJ2-5; 7 nucleotides agree with TRBD1. The CDR3 is made up of 14 amino acids. CDR1 is SGHRS and CDR2 is YFSETQ in the germline V gene. The V gene end was trimmed by 2 bases and the J gene end by 2 bases; junction bases not matched to a gene: 3. The CDR3 sequence: CASSLQGFQETQYF. The CDR3 DNA is TGCGCCAGCAGCTTACAGGGGTTTCAAGAGACCCAGTACTTC.

The rearrangement joins TRBV6-1 to TRBJ2-7; TRBD1 might be the D (5 bases). V was shortened by 1 base and J by 3 bases, with 13 bases between the two germline ends. CDR1 MNHNS and CDR2 SASEGT come from the germline V gene. The CDR3 runs 15 residues. CDR3 DNA: TGTGCCAGCAGTGAAGGGTCGACAGAGCTCTACGAGCAGTACTTC. Protein product: CASSEGSTELYEQYF.

The chain has TRBV28 and TRBJ1-5; perhaps TRBD1 as D (6 bases). Germline lookup yields CDR1 MDHEN and CDR2 SYDVKM. The CDR3 covers 13 residues. Trimming shortened V by 6 bases and J by 5 bases, and 11 bases separated the two germline ends. In nucleotides, the CDR3 is TGTGCCAGCAGCCGGGGGGGGCATCAGCCCCAGCATTTT. Amino acids: CASSRGGHQPQHF. Variable domain in full (rest from reference TRBV28 and TRBJ1-5): DVKVTQSSRYLVKRTGEKVFLECVQDMDHENMFWYRQDPGLGLRLIYFSYDVKMKEKGDIPEGYSVSREKKERFSLILESASTNQTSMYLCASSRGGHQPQHFGDGTRLSIL.

The rearrangement links TRBV5-4 to TRBJ1-2; no firm D call. The germline CDR1 and CDR2 sequences are SGHNT and YYREEE (reference sequence). The CDR3 runs 13 residues. Trimming left V 0 bases short and J 4 bases short, with 7 bases between. The chain's CDR3 is CASSLDRGYGYTF. The CDR3 nucleotides read TGTGCCAGCAGCTTGGACCGGGGCTATGGCTACACCTTC.

This rearrangement joins TRBV28 to TRBJ2-5; TRBD2 matches 7 bases. V shed 3 bases and J 0 bases; nucleotides not matched to a gene: 7. The CDR3 contains 16 residues. Per the germline V gene, CDR1 is MDHEN and CDR2 is SYDVKM. CDR3 protein: CASSFFSGRYQETQYF. The CDR3 nucleotides read TGTGCCAGCAGTTTCTTTTCCGGGAGGTACCAAGAGACCCAGTACTTC.

The genes are TRBV4-1 and TRBJ2-7; D not certain. The CDR3 contains 15 residues. The germline gives CDR1 MGHRA, CDR2 YSYEKL. The ends were cut back, 0 bases at V and 2 bases at J, with 11 bases in the middle. CDR3 sequence reads: CASSQEARQTYEQYF. The CDR3 DNA is TGCGCCAGCAGCCAAGAGGCCAGACAAACCTACGAGCAGTACTTC.

V gene TRBV27 combines with J gene TRBJ1-2; 9 bases match TRBD1. This CDR3 spans 16 amino acids. The ends lost 6 bases at V and 5 bases at J; junction bases unmatched: 13. CDR1 is MNHEY and CDR2 is SMNVEV in the germline V gene (reference sequence). CDR3 bases: TGTGCCAGCAGGCGGGCCGGGACAGGGCTTTCGTATGGCTACACCTTC. Protein: CASRRAGTGLSYGYTF.

V usage is TRBV10-3 and J usage is TRBJ1-3, with a tentative D call TRBD1 (5 bases). This CDR3 comprises 14 residues. The V end was cut by 7 bases, the J end by 0 bases, with 10 bases between. CDR1 ENHRY and CDR2 SYGVKD come from the germline V gene. As DNA, the CDR3 is TGTGCCATCACGGGGGGGGACTCTGGAAACACCATATATTTT. Translation: CAITGGDSGNTIYF.

The chain has TRBV18 and TRBJ2-1, with 8 bases identical to TRBD2. The germline CDR1 and CDR2 sequences are KGHSH and LQKENI. Trimming took 6 bases from V and 6 from J; bases not matched to a gene: 13. This CDR3 region has 16 residues. Here the CDR3 DNA reads TGTGCCAGCTCCCCGGGGACTAGGAGGTGGGGCAATGAGCAGTTCTTC. Translating gives CASSPGTRRWGNEQFF.

This clone was observed a handful of times. The V gene is TRBV18, the J gene TRBJ1-3; perhaps TRBD1 as D (5 bases). The CDR3 sequence is 13 residues long. Trimming pared 4 bases from V and 1 base from J, leaving 5 bases between. The germline V gene has CDR1 KGHSH and CDR2 LQKENI. DNA of the CDR3: TGTGCCAGCTCACAGGGGTCTGGAAACACCATATATTTT. This gives the protein CASSQGSGNTIYF.

This clone was seen only once. This chain links TRBV18 with TRBJ2-7; TRBD1 is a possible D gene (5 bases). CDR1 and CDR2 from the germline V gene are KGHSH and LQKENI. V lost 0 bases, J lost 1 base, and 10 bases lay in between. The length of the CDR3 is 15 residues. For the CDR3, the DNA is TGTGCCAGCTCACCACCAAATGACAGATCCTACGAGCAGTACTTC. This translates into CASSPPNDRSYEQYF.

Details on this clone: This specimen includes other DNA sequences encoding the same CDR3. The V call is TRBV9, the J call TRBJ2-3; TRBD2 matches 7 bases. Germline V CDR1 and CDR2: SGDLS, YYNGEE. The CDR3 length is 14 residues. The V gene end was trimmed by 0 bases and the J gene end by 4 bases; junction bases not matched to a gene: 2. This chain's CDR3 is CASSVGGGADTQYF. CDR3 bases: TGTGCCAGCAGCGTAGGCGGGGGAGCAGATACGCAGTATTTT. Combining the CDR3 with reference TRBV9 and TRBJ2-3 gives the whole variable domain DSGVTQTPKHLITATGQRVTLRCSPRSGDLSVYWYQQSLDQGLQFLIQYYNGEERAKGNILERFSAQQFPDLHSELNLSSLELGDSALYFCASSVGGGADTQYFGPGTRLTVL.